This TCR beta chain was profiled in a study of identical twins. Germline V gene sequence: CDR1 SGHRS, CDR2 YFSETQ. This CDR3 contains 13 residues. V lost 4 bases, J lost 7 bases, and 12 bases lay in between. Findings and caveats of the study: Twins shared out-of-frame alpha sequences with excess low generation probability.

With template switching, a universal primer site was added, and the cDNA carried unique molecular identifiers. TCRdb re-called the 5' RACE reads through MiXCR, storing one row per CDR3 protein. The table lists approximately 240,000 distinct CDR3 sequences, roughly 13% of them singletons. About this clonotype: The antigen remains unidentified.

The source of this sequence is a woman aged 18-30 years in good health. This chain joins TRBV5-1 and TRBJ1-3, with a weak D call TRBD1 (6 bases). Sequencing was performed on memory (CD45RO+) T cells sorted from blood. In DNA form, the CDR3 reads TGCGCCAGCAGCCCTGGGACACGCAACACCATATATTTT. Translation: CASSPGTRNTIYF.